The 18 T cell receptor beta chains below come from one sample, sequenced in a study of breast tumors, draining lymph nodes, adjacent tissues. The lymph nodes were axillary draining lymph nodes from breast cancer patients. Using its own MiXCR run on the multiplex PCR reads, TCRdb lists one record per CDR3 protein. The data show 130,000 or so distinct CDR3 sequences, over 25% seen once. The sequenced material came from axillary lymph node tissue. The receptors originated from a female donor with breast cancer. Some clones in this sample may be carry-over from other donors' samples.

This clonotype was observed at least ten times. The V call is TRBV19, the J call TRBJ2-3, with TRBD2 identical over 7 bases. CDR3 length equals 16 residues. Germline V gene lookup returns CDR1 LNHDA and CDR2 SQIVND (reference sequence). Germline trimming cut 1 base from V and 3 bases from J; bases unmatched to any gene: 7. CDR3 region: CASSIVGWGGTDTQYF. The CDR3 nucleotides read TGTGCCAGTAGTATAGTTGGGTGGGGGGGAACAGATACGCAGTATTTT.

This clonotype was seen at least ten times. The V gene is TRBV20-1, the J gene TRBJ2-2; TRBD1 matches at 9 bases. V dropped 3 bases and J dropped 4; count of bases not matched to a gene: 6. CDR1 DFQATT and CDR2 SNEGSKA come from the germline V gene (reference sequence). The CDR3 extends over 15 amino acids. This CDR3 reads CSARRDRVITGELFF. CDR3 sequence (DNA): TGCAGTGCTAGGCGGGACAGGGTGATCACCGGGGAGCTGTTTTTT.

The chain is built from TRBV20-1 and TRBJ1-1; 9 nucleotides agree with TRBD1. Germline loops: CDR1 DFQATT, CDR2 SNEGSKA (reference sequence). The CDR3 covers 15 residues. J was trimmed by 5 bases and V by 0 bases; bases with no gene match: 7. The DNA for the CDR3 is TGCAGTGCTAGAGAGGGGGGACAGGGAAGGACTGAAGCTTTCTTT. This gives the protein CSAREGGQGRTEAFF.

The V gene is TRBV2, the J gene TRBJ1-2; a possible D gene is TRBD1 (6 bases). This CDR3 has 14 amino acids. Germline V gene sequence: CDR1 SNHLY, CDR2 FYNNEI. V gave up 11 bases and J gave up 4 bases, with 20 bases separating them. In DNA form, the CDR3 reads TGTGCCGGCACAATCGGACAGAGTGCCTATGGCTACACCTTC. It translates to CAGTIGQSAYGYTF.

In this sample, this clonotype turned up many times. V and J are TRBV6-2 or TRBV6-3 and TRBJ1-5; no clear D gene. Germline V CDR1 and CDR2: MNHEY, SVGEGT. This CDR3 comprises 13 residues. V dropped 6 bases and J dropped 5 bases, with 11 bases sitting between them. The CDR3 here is CASRPPTDQPQHF. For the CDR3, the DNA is TGTGCCAGCAGACCCCCCACCGATCAGCCCCAGCATTTT.

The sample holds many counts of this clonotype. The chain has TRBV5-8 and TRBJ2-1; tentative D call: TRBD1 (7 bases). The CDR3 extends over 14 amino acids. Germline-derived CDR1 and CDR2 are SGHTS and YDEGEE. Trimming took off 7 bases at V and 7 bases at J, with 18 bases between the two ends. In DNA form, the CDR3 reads TGTGCCAGCCAAGACAGGGACTTTGTGAATGAGCAGTTCTTC. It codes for CASQDRDFVNEQFF.

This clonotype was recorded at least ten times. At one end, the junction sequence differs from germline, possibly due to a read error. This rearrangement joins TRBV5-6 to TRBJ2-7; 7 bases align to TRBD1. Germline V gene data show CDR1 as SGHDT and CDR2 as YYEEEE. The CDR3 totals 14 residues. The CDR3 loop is CASSSRGNSYKQYF. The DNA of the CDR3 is TGTGCCAGCAGCTCCAGGGGGAACTCCTACAAGCAGTACTTC.

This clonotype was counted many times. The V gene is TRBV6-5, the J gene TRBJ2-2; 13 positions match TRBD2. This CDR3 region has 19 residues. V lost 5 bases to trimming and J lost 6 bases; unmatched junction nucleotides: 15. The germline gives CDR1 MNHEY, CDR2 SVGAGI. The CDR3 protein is CASSRRPGTSGASAGELFF. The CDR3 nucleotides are TGTGCCAGCAGTCGGCGCCCAGGGACTAGCGGGGCTTCGGCCGGGGAGCTGTTTTTT.

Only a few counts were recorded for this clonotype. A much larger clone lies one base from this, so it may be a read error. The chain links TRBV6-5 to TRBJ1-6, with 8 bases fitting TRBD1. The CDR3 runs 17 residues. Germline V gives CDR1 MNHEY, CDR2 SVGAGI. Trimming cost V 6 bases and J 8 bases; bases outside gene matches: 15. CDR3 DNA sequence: TGTGCCAGCAGCCTCCGGCTACAGGGGGATACGCATTCACCCCTCCACTTT. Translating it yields CASSLRLQGDTHSPLHF.

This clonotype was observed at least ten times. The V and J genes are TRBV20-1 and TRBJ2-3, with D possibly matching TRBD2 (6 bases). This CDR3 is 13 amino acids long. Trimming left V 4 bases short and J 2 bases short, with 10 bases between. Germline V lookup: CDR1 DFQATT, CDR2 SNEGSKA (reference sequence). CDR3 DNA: TGCAGTGCTATAGCGGAGATCACAGATACGCAGTATTTT. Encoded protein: CSAIAEITDTQYF.

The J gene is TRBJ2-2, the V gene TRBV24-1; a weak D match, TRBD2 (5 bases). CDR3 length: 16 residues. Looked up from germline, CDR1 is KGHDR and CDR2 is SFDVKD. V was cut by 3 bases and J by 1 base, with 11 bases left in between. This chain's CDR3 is CATSDPWTENTGELFF. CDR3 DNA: TGTGCCACCAGTGATCCCTGGACTGAGAACACCGGGGAGCTGTTTTTT.

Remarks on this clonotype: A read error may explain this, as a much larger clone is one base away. CDR3 protein: CSASTGNEKPFF. DNA for the CDR3: TGCAGTGCCTCCACAGGAAACGAAAAACCGTTTTTT. V is TRBV20-1 and J is TRBJ1-4; possible D gene TRBD1, 5 bases. The germline V gene has CDR1 DFQATT and CDR2 SNEGSKA (reference sequence). This CDR3 has 12 residues.

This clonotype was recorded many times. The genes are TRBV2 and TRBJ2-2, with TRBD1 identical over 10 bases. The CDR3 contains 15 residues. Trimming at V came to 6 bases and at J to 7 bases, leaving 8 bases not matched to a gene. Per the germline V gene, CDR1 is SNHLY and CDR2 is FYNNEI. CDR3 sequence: CASRKDRGYVGELFF. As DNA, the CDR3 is TGTGCCAGCAGAAAGGACAGGGGGTATGTCGGGGAGCTGTTTTTT.

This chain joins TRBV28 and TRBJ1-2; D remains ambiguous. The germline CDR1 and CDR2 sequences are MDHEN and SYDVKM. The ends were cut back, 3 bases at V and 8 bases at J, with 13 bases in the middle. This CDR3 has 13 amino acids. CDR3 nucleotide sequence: TGTGCCAGCAGTTTTTTGGGGAACAAGGGCTACACCTTC. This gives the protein CASSFLGNKGYTF.

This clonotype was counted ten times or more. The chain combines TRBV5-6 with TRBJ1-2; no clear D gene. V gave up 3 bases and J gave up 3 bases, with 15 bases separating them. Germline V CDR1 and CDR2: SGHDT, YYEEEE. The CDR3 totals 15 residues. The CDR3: CASSYPAVRDYGYTF. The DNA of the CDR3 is TGTGCCAGCAGCTATCCGGCAGTCCGCGACTATGGCTACACCTTC.

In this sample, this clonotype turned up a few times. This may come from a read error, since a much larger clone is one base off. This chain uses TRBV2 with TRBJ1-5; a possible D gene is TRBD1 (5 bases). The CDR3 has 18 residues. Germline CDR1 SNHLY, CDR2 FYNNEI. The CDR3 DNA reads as TGTGCCAGCAGTGAAAGAGGAGGAACAGGATTGAGCAATCAGCCCCACCATTTT. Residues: CASSERGGTGLSNQPHHF.

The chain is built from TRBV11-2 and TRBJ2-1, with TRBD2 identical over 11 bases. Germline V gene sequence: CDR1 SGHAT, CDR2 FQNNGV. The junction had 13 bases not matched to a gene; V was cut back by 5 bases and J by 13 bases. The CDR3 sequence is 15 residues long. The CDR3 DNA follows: TGTGCCAGCAGCGGAGGGAGGGCTAGCGGGGGGCCCCAGTTCTTC. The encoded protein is CASSGGRASGGPQFF.

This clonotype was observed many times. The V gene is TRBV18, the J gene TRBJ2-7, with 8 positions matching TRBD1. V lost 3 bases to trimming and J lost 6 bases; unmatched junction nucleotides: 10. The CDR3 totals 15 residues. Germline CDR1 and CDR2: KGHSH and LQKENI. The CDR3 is CASSPKGQGLSEQYV. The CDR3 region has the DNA TGTGCCAGCTCACCGAAAGGACAGGGACTGTCCGAGCAGTACGTC.